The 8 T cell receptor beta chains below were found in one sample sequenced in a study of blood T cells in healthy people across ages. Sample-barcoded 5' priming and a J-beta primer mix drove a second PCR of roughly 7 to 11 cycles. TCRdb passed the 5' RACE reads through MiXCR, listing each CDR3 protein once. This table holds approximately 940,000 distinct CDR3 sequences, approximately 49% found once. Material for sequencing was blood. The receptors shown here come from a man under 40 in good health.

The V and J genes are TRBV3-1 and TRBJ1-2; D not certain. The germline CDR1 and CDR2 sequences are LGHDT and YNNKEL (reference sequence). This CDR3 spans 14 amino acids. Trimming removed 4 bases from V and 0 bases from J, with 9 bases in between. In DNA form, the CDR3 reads TGTGCCAGCAGCCTCCTGAGTACTAACTATGGCTACACCTTC. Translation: CASSLLSTNYGYTF.

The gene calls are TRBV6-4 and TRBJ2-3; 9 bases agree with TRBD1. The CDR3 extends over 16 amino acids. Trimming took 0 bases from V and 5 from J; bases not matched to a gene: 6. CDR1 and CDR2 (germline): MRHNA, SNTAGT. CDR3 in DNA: TGTGCCAGCAGTGACTCGGCGACAGGGGGGAAAGATACGCAGTATTTT. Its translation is CASSDSATGGKDTQYF.

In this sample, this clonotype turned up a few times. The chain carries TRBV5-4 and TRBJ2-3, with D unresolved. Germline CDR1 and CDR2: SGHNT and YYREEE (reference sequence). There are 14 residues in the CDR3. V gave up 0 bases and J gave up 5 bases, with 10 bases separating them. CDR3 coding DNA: TGTGCCAGCAGCTTGGGGTCTAGGGAAGATACGCAGTATTTT. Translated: CASSLGSREDTQYF. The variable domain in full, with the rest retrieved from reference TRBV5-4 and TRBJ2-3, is ETGVTQSPTHLIKTRGQQVTLRCSSQSGHNTVSWYQQALGQGPQFIFQYYREEENGRGNFPPRFSGLQFPNYSSELNVNALELDDSALYLCASSLGSREDTQYFGPGTRLTVL.

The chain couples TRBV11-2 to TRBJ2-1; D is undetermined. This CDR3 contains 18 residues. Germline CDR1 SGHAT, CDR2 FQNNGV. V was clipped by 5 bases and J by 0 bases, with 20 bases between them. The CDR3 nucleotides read TGTGCCAGCAGCCGACGCCCCCGGACCGATATCTCCTACAATGAGCAGTTCTTC. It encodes CASSRRPRTDISYNEQFF.

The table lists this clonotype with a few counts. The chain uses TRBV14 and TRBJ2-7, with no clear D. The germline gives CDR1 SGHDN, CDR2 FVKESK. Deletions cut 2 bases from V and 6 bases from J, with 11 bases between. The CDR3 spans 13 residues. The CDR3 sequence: CASSQLNSVEQYF. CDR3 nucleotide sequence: TGTGCCAGCAGCCAACTAAATAGTGTCGAGCAGTACTTC.

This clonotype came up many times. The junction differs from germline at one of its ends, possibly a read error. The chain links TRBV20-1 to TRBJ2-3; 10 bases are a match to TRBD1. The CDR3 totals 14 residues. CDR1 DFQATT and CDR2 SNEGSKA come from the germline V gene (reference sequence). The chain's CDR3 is CSARAVTGGEGQYF. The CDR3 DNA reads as TGCAGTGCCAGAGCCGTGACAGGGGGCGAGGGGCAGTATTTT.

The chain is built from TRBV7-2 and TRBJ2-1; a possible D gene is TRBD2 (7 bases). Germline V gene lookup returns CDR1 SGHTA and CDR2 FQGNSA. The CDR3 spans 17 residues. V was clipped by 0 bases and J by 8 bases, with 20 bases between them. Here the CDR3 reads CASSLAAGRGKGYEQFF. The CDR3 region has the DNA TGTGCCAGCAGCTTAGCGGCGGGGAGGGGGAAGGGTTATGAGCAGTTCTTC.

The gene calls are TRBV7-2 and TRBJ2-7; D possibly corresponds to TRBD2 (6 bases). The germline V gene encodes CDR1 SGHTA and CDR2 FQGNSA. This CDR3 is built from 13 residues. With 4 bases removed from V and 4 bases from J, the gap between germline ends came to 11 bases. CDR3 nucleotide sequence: TGTGCCAGCAGCTCCCGGGGACTTTACGAGCAGTACTTC. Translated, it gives CASSSRGLYEQYF.